The 14 T cell receptor beta chains below were found in one sample sequenced in a study of lymphopenia after photon versus proton radiotherapy. Measured with immunoSEQ multiplex PCR; TCRdb has only the in-frame clones, and not every one. This sample yields 20,000 to 30,000 clones, of which about nine tenths are seen a single time; around 0.81% belongs to the top ten. Sequenced material: peripheral blood, taken from a patient treated with photon-based radiotherapy. These receptors came from a woman aged 45-59 years with cholangiocarcinoma.

This sequence joins TRBV5-1 and TRBJ1-1; TRBD1 might be the D (6 bases). The CDR3 is made up of 15 amino acids. The V and J ends lost 1 base and 8 bases respectively, with 18 bases between them. The V gene's germline CDR1 is SGHRS and CDR2 YFSETQ. The CDR3: CASSLTGTSEKEAFF. CDR3 bases: TGCGCCAGCAGCTTGACAGGGACCTCAGAGAAGGAAGCTTTCTTT.

The chain links TRBV27 to TRBJ2-4; tentative D call: TRBD1 (5 bases). Trimming took off 7 bases at V and 6 bases at J, with 7 bases between the two ends. The germline V gene encodes CDR1 MNHEY and CDR2 SMNVEV (reference sequence). This CDR3 is 11 amino acids long. CDR3 sequence: CASNRLNIQYF. In nucleotides, the CDR3 is TGTGCCAGCAACAGGTTAAACATTCAGTACTTC.

The genes are TRBV9 and TRBJ1-2; no reliable D call. The germline CDR1 and CDR2 sequences are SGDLS and YYNGEE. The CDR3 has 14 amino acids. V lost 0 bases and J lost 6, with 12 bases in between. The CDR3: CASSVAFAGHGYTF. As DNA, the CDR3 is TGTGCCAGCAGCGTAGCTTTTGCTGGGCATGGCTACACCTTC.

The V and J genes are TRBV29-1 and TRBJ1-2; no firm D call. Germline CDR1 SQVTM, CDR2 ANQGSEA. V was clipped by 3 bases and J by 2 bases, with 4 bases between them. The length of the CDR3 is 11 residues. Here the CDR3 DNA reads TGCAGCGTTGAGGAAAACTATGGCTACACCTTC. Residues: CSVEENYGYTF.

V usage is TRBV6-5 and J usage is TRBJ1-1, with 8 positions matching TRBD1. The trim removed 5 bases at V and 8 bases at J, leaving 7 bases unmatched. The germline gives CDR1 MNHEY, CDR2 SVGAGI. The CDR3 is made up of 13 amino acids. CDR3 protein: CASSHRGVGEAFF. The CDR3 region has the DNA TGTGCCAGCAGTCACAGGGGGGTCGGGGAAGCTTTCTTT.

The rearrangement joins TRBV10-3 to TRBJ1-2; D not certain. The V end was cut by 10 bases, the J end by 7 bases, with 10 bases between. This CDR3 has 10 residues. Germline V gene data show CDR1 as ENHRY and CDR2 as SYGVKD. CDR3 region: CATSGSGYTF. In nucleotides, the CDR3 is TGTGCCACCTCGGGGAGTGGCTACACCTTC.

This clone was detected only once. V usage is TRBV10-2 and J usage is TRBJ2-7; a possible D gene is TRBD1 (5 bases). Germline CDR1 and CDR2: WSHSY and SAAADI. Trimming shortened V by 0 bases and J by 9 bases, and 9 bases separated the two germline ends. The CDR3 length is 12 residues. The CDR3 DNA is TGCGCCAGCAGTGAGTCAGGGGTAGGGCAGTACTTC. Translation: CASSESGVGQYF.

This rearrangement joins TRBV5-1 to TRBJ1-3; 9 bases fit TRBD1. CDR1 is SGHRS, CDR2 YFSETQ, per germline. V lost 3 bases to trimming and J lost 2 bases; unmatched junction nucleotides: 3. This CDR3 comprises 15 residues. This CDR3 reads CASSWTGDPGNTIYF. The DNA for the CDR3 is TGCGCCAGCAGCTGGACAGGGGACCCTGGAAACACCATATATTTT.

The V gene is TRBV30, the J gene TRBJ1-1; a possible D gene is TRBD1 (5 bases). This CDR3 spans 15 amino acids. V dropped 3 bases and J dropped 4 bases, with 18 bases sitting between them. The V gene's germline CDR1 is GTSNPN and CDR2 SVGIG (reference sequence). The CDR3 loop is CAWSRGRLGSTEAFF. The CDR3 coding sequence is TGTGCCTGGAGCCGGGGGAGATTGGGAAGCACTGAAGCTTTCTTT. Full variable domain (rest looked up from reference TRBV30 and TRBJ1-1): SQTIHQWPATLVQPVGSPLSLECTVEGTSNPNLYWYRQAAGRGLQLLFYSVGIGQISSEVPQNLSASRPQDRQFILSSKKLLLSDSGFYLCAWSRGRLGSTEAFFGQGTRLTVV.

V and J are TRBV6-6 and TRBJ1-1; D is unresolved. The germline V and J ends were trimmed by 4 bases and 5 bases, with 8 bases remaining between them. This CDR3 is built from 12 residues. CDR1 and CDR2 from the germline V gene are MNHNY and SVGAGI (reference sequence). This CDR3 reads CASSSEVTEAFF. As DNA, the CDR3 is TGTGCCAGCAGTTCGGAGGTAACTGAAGCTTTCTTT.

This chain joins TRBV19 and TRBJ1-2, with a possible D match to TRBD1 (5 bases). The CDR3 is 14 amino acids. Per the germline V gene, CDR1 is LNHDA and CDR2 is SQIVND (reference sequence). Trimming took 7 bases from V and 4 from J, leaving 16 bases between them. For the CDR3, the DNA is TGTGCCAGTAATAAACTCGGGGCCTTCTATGGCTACACCTTC. Translating it yields CASNKLGAFYGYTF.

The chain combines TRBV4-1 with TRBJ2-3; 11 positions agree with TRBD2. V was clipped by 3 bases and J by 2 bases; unmatched bases: 4. The CDR3 sequence is 16 residues long. The germline V gene encodes CDR1 MGHRA and CDR2 YSYEKL. CDR3 in amino acids: CASSQASGGTTDTQYF. CDR3 coding DNA: TGCGCCAGCAGCCAGGCTAGCGGGGGGACCACAGATACGCAGTATTTT.

This clone was counted a single time. The chain has TRBV7-8 and TRBJ1-1; D is uncertain. Per germline, CDR1 SGHVS and CDR2 FQNEAQ. Trimming removed 5 bases from V and 6 bases from J, with 19 bases in between. The CDR3 covers 15 residues. Written as DNA, the CDR3 is TGTGCCAGCAGCCCCACCACAGCGTTCTTATCTGAAGCTTTCTTT. Translation gives CASSPTTAFLSEAFF.

The chain couples TRBV27 to TRBJ1-5; TRBD1 is a possible D gene (5 bases). This CDR3 is 15 amino acids long. Germline-derived CDR1 and CDR2 are MNHEY and SMNVEV (reference sequence). V dropped 8 bases and J dropped 0 bases, with 14 bases sitting between them. The CDR3 sequence: CASSVQAVSNQPQHF. CDR3 DNA sequence: TGTGCCAGCTCGGTACAGGCGGTTAGCAATCAGCCCCAGCATTTT.